The 32 T cell receptor beta chains given below trace back to one sample, sequenced in a study of blood T cell repertoires in COVID-19. TCRdb's table, derived via immunoSEQ multiplex PCR, lists solely in-frame clones and lacks some. The sample shows 250,000 to 400,000 clones, 88% of them seen only once. Source material: peripheral blood. The receptors stem from a woman in her 30s with COVID-19, enrolled during active disease.

Regarding this clone: The identical CDR3 is also encoded by other nucleotide sequences in the sample. The chain joins TRBV6-4 to TRBJ2-1; D is ambiguous. The CDR3 totals 15 residues. The V end lost 0 bases, the J end lost 0 bases, and 6 bases lay between the germline ends. Germline CDR1 and CDR2: MRHNA and SNTAGT. Here the CDR3 DNA reads TGTGCCAGCAGTGACTCCCCAGTCTCCTACAATGAGCAGTTCTTC. Translating gives CASSDSPVSYNEQFF.

The V call is TRBV19, the J call TRBJ1-1; 7 bases match TRBD1. The germline CDR1 and CDR2 sequences are LNHDA and SQIVND (reference sequence). CDR3 length equals 13 residues. J lost 7 bases, V lost 6 bases, and 8 bases had no gene match. The CDR3 loop reads CASSRGTDFEAFF. In DNA form, the CDR3 reads TGTGCCAGTAGCAGGGGGACAGATTTTGAAGCTTTCTTT.

The chain carries TRBV29-1 and TRBJ2-5; a weak D match, TRBD2 (6 bases). The CDR3 spans 12 residues. V lost 4 bases and J 4 bases, leaving 10 bases between the germline ends. Germline V CDR1 and CDR2: SQVTM, ANQGSEA. DNA for the CDR3: TGCAGCGTTGCTAGCGTGGGAGAGACCCAGTACTTC. Residues: CSVASVGETQYF.

The chain recombines TRBV2 with TRBJ2-5; 10 bases align to TRBD1. This CDR3 comprises 15 residues. Germline CDR1 is SNHLY and CDR2 is FYNNEI. V gave up 2 bases and J gave up 5 bases; unmatched junction bases: 5. The CDR3 DNA reads TGTGCCAGCAGTGAATATGGACAGGGGGGGGAGACCCAGTACTTC. Translating gives CASSEYGQGGETQYF.

In regard to this clone: At the DNA level, this CDR3 is encoded by other sequences in the same sample as well. The CDR3 coding sequence is TGTGCCAGCAGCTTGAGCGTCACTGAAGCTTTCTTT. Its protein product is CASSLSVTEAFF. This chain connects TRBV7-9 to TRBJ1-1; D uncertain. The CDR3 extends over 12 amino acids. Germline V gene data show CDR1 as SEHNR and CDR2 as FQNEAQ (reference sequence). V was shortened by 3 bases and J by 4 bases, with 6 bases between the two germline ends.

The rearrangement links TRBV7-2 to TRBJ1-2; D unresolved. Germline V gene lookup returns CDR1 SGHTA and CDR2 FQGNSA. This CDR3 comprises 15 residues. V was clipped by 8 bases and J by 2 bases, with 18 bases between them. CDR3 in DNA: TGTGCCAGCGGACTCCCGGGAGGTCCCAACTATGGCTACACCTTC. It specifies CASGLPGGPNYGYTF.

The CDR3 nucleotides read TGCGCCAGCAGTGGTCACAGGGGGGCAGACACTGAAGCTTTCTTT. This gives the protein CASSGHRGADTEAFF. The V gene is TRBV10-1, the J gene TRBJ1-1; 8 bases are shared with TRBD1. In germline, CDR1 is WNHNN, CDR2 SYGVQD (reference sequence). V shed 4 bases, J shed 3 bases, and the junction held 7 bases outside the gene matches. This CDR3 contains 15 residues.

This clone was counted a few times. This chain joins TRBV3-1 (or the pseudogene TRBV3-2) and TRBJ1-2; the D is unclear. Trimming removed 0 bases at V and 5 bases at J, with 10 bases between. The CDR3 contains 14 residues. Per germline, CDR1 LGHDT and CDR2 YNNKEL (reference sequence). The CDR3 DNA follows: TGTGCCAGCAGCCAAGATCGACGGAGATATGGCTACACCTTC. It is translated as CASSQDRRRYGYTF.

The V gene is TRBV30, the J gene TRBJ1-2, with D tentatively TRBD1 (5 bases). The length of the CDR3 is 12 residues. With 1 base removed from V and 7 bases from J, the gap between germline ends came to 10 bases. Germline assignment: CDR1 GTSNPN and CDR2 SVGIG (reference sequence). CDR3 loop: CAWSAGRVGYTF. In nucleotides, the CDR3 is TGTGCCTGGAGTGCAGGGCGTGTTGGCTACACCTTC.

J is TRBJ1-2 and V is TRBV5-1, with 8 bases aligning to TRBD1. Germline lookup yields CDR1 SGHRS and CDR2 YFSETQ. The CDR3 has 13 residues. With 4 bases clipped from V and 4 bases from J, the junction kept 3 bases outside the gene matches. CDR3 DNA sequence: TGCGCCAGCAGCATGGGACAGGTCTATGGCTACACCTTC. Residues: CASSMGQVYGYTF.

The genes are TRBV7-6 and TRBJ1-1, with D uncertain. The V and J ends lost 5 bases and 8 bases respectively, with 15 bases between them. Germline CDR1 reads SGHVS; CDR2 reads FNYEAQ. The CDR3 runs 13 residues. The CDR3 here is CASSPLGEVEAFF. The CDR3 DNA is TGTGCCAGCAGCCCCCTAGGTGAGGTCGAAGCTTTCTTT.

The gene calls are TRBV10-3 and TRBJ1-1; TRBD1 matches 9 bases. Per the germline V gene, CDR1 is ENHRY and CDR2 is SYGVKD. With V trimmed by 3 bases and J by 3 bases, 2 bases remained unmatched. CDR3 length: 14 amino acids. CDR3 residues: CAISDRQGDTEAFF. In nucleotides, the CDR3 is TGTGCCATCAGTGATCGACAGGGGGACACTGAAGCTTTCTTT.

For the CDR3, the DNA is TGTGCCAGTAGTCCGAGGGACAGTGGCATTTCACCCCTCCACTTT. This codes for CASSPRDSGISPLHF. The chain recombines TRBV19 with TRBJ1-6; TRBD1 matches at 7 bases. Losses at the gene ends were 5 bases for V and 9 bases for J; bases not matched to a gene: 10. This CDR3 comprises 15 residues. Germline loops: CDR1 LNHDA, CDR2 SQIVND (reference sequence).

The chain employs TRBV7-3 and TRBJ1-2; D is uncertain. Trimming left V 2 bases short and J 8 bases short, with 3 bases between. The CDR3 sequence is 10 residues long. Looked up from germline, CDR1 is SGHTA and CDR2 is FQGTGA. The CDR3 DNA follows: TGTGCCAGCAGCTTAGGCGGCTACACCTTC. This gives the protein CASSLGGYTF.

The chain joins TRBV9 to TRBJ2-1, with TRBD2 as a possible D gene (7 bases). The length of the CDR3 is 16 residues. V was cut by 3 bases and J by 8 bases, with 21 bases left in between. Germline V gene lookup returns CDR1 SGDLS and CDR2 YYNGEE. The CDR3 spells CASSDPSGGADDEQFF. The CDR3 nucleotides are TGTGCCAGCAGCGACCCCTCTGGGGGGGCCGATGATGAGCAGTTCTTC.

The chain joins TRBV5-1 to TRBJ1-1, with D possibly matching TRBD1 (6 bases). Trimming took off 7 bases at V and 5 bases at J, with 21 bases between the two ends. There are 15 residues in the CDR3. From germline, CDR1 is SGHRS and CDR2 YFSETQ. CDR3: CASSTAPRQVTEAFF. CDR3 sequence (DNA): TGCGCCAGCTCTACTGCCCCAAGACAGGTGACTGAAGCTTTCTTT.

The chain has TRBV11-2 and TRBJ1-2; weak D call: TRBD1 (5 bases). Between the trimmed V and J ends, which lost 5 bases and 4 bases, there was a span of 20 bases. Germline CDR1 reads SGHAT; CDR2 reads FQNNGV. The CDR3 runs 16 residues. CDR3 region: CASSRLGVDRAYGYTF. For the CDR3, the DNA is TGTGCCAGCAGCCGCCTAGGGGTCGACCGGGCCTATGGCTACACCTTC.

The J gene is TRBJ1-2, the V gene TRBV7-2; D unresolved. The CDR3 loop spans 17 amino acids. The V gene's germline CDR1 is SGHTA and CDR2 FQGNSA. The V and J ends lost 1 base and 0 bases respectively, with 15 bases between them. CDR3: CASSLVVPRVANYGYTF. In nucleotides, the CDR3 is TGTGCCAGCAGCTTAGTCGTACCACGAGTCGCTAACTATGGCTACACCTTC.

The chain is built from TRBV19 and TRBJ1-2, with D possibly matching TRBD1 (5 bases). V gave up 4 bases and J gave up 6 bases, with 21 bases separating them. Looked up from germline, CDR1 is LNHDA and CDR2 is SQIVND (reference sequence). CDR3 length: 16 residues. The CDR3: CASSTSGRLMGDGYTF. CDR3 DNA: TGTGCCAGTAGTACCTCCGGGAGACTCATGGGGGATGGCTACACCTTC. The complete variable domain, with remaining parts taken from reference TRBV19 and TRBJ1-2, reads DGGITQSPKYLFRKEGQNVTLSCEQNLNHDAMYWYRQDPGQGLRLIYYSQIVNDFQKGDIAEGYSVSREKKESFPLTVTSAQKNPTAFYLCASSTSGRLMGDGYTFGSGTRLTVV.

Only one count was recorded for this clone. J is TRBJ2-4 and V is TRBV24-1; a possible D gene is TRBD1 (5 bases). Germline CDR1 KGHDR, CDR2 SFDVKD. This CDR3 spans 18 amino acids. The V and J ends lost 0 bases and 0 bases respectively, with 14 bases between them. The CDR3 sequence is CATSDLFPTVLAKNIQYF. The CDR3, as DNA: TGTGCCACCAGTGATTTGTTTCCGACAGTCCTAGCCAAAAACATTCAGTACTTC.

In its sample, this clone was seen a few times. The chain uses TRBV30 and TRBJ1-4, with D unclear. The CDR3 extends over 12 amino acids. Germline V gene lookup returns CDR1 GTSNPN and CDR2 SVGIG (reference sequence). V gave up 4 bases and J gave up 0 bases, with 3 bases separating them. The CDR3, as DNA: TGTGCCTGGACCTCAACTAATGAAAAACTGTTTTTT. Encoded protein: CAWTSTNEKLFF.

V gene TRBV15 combines with J gene TRBJ2-1, with 8 bases aligning to TRBD1. CDR1 LNHNV and CDR2 YYDKDF come from the germline V gene (reference sequence). The CDR3 is made up of 17 amino acids. The J segment lost 8 bases and the V segment lost 0 bases, leaving 12 bases of the junction unmatched. The CDR3 sequence: CATSREIIGQGFDEQFF. The CDR3 DNA follows: TGTGCCACCAGCAGAGAGATCATCGGACAGGGTTTCGATGAGCAGTTCTTC.

A word on this clone: This sample also contains other DNA sequences that code for the same CDR3. The chain combines TRBV27 with TRBJ1-1, with D hard to call. V was cut by 7 bases and J by 4 bases, with 10 bases left in between. The CDR3 is 12 residues long. In germline, CDR1 is MNHEY, CDR2 SMNVEV (reference sequence). The CDR3 region is CASTDRGTEAFF. CDR3 bases: TGTGCCAGCACCGATCGGGGCACTGAAGCTTTCTTT.

This chain connects TRBV20-1 to TRBJ1-2; D unresolved. V lost 3 bases and J lost 1, with 24 bases in between. The CDR3 has 18 residues. Germline CDR1 reads DFQATT; CDR2 reads SNEGSKA (reference sequence). The CDR3 DNA is TGCAGTGCTAGTATTATTCGGGTGTACACCAGATTTAACTATGGCTACACCTTC. This codes for CSASIIRVYTRFNYGYTF.

The chain combines TRBV4-1 with TRBJ1-2, with a tentative D call TRBD1 (6 bases). In germline, CDR1 is MGHRA, CDR2 YSYEKL. V was cut by 1 base and J by 8 bases, with 14 bases left in between. There are 14 residues in the CDR3. The CDR3 nucleotides are TGCGCCAGCAGCCAAGCAGACAGGTCGGGGGGCTACACCTTC. Protein: CASSQADRSGGYTF.

CDR3: CASRRAINQPQHF. The CDR3 DNA reads TGTGCCAGCAGGCGGGCCATCAATCAGCCCCAGCATTTT. The chain recombines TRBV6-5 with TRBJ1-5; D is ambiguous. V was clipped by 6 bases and J by 3 bases, with 9 bases between them. This CDR3 has 13 residues. CDR1 and CDR2 from the germline V gene are MNHEY and SVGAGI.

This clone has just one count. The V and J genes are TRBV3-1 (or the pseudogene TRBV3-2) and TRBJ1-1; D may be TRBD1 (6 bases). The V end was cut by 3 bases, the J end by 5 bases, with 16 bases between. The germline V gene encodes CDR1 LGHDT and CDR2 YNNKEL (reference sequence). The CDR3 has 15 amino acids. Written as DNA, the CDR3 is TGTGCCAGCAGCCAGAACCCCAGGGGCTGGACTGAAGCTTTCTTT. Protein: CASSQNPRGWTEAFF.

The chain joins TRBV4-1 to TRBJ1-5, with TRBD1 matching 9 bases. The J segment lost 7 bases and the V segment lost 3 bases, leaving 4 bases of the junction unmatched. The length of the CDR3 is 14 residues. CDR1 is MGHRA, CDR2 YSYEKL, per germline. Here the CDR3 reads CASSQGQGPQPQHF. CDR3 sequence (DNA): TGCGCCAGCAGCCAGGGACAGGGACCCCAGCCCCAGCATTTT.

The genes are TRBV10-3 and TRBJ1-2; 8 positions agree with TRBD1. Germline V gene lookup returns CDR1 ENHRY and CDR2 SYGVKD. The junction had 4 bases not matched to a gene; V was cut back by 7 bases and J by 0 bases. The CDR3 runs to 14 residues. In DNA, the CDR3 is TGTGCCATCACGGACAGGGCAGCTAACTATGGCTACACCTTC. Residues: CAITDRAANYGYTF.

The V gene is TRBV19, the J gene TRBJ2-2; 8 positions match TRBD1. V was pared by 3 bases and J by 7 bases, with 7 bases of the junction left unmatched. The CDR3 spans 15 residues. Germline lookup yields CDR1 LNHDA and CDR2 SQIVND (reference sequence). CDR3 DNA: TGTGCCAGTAGTATGGGGGACAGGACGGGCGGGGAGCTGTTTTTT. It yields the protein CASSMGDRTGGELFF.

The chain joins TRBV4-3 to TRBJ1-6; 9 bases line up with TRBD1. After removal of 1 base from V and 14 bases from J, the junction contained 6 bases not matched to a gene. The germline V gene encodes CDR1 LGHNA and CDR2 YSLEER. This CDR3 region has 14 residues. The CDR3 DNA follows: TGCGCCAGCAGCCAAGGGACAGGGGAATTGTCCCTCCACTTT. Translated, it gives CASSQGTGELSLHF.

The gene calls are TRBV2 and TRBJ2-5; possibly TRBD1 for D (6 bases). Trimming took off 2 bases at V and 5 bases at J, with 12 bases between the two ends. Germline V gene lookup returns CDR1 SNHLY and CDR2 FYNNEI. This CDR3 has 14 residues. The CDR3 loop reads CASSEPRGSETQYF. CDR3 DNA sequence: TGTGCCAGCAGTGAACCCAGGGGTAGCGAGACCCAGTACTTC.